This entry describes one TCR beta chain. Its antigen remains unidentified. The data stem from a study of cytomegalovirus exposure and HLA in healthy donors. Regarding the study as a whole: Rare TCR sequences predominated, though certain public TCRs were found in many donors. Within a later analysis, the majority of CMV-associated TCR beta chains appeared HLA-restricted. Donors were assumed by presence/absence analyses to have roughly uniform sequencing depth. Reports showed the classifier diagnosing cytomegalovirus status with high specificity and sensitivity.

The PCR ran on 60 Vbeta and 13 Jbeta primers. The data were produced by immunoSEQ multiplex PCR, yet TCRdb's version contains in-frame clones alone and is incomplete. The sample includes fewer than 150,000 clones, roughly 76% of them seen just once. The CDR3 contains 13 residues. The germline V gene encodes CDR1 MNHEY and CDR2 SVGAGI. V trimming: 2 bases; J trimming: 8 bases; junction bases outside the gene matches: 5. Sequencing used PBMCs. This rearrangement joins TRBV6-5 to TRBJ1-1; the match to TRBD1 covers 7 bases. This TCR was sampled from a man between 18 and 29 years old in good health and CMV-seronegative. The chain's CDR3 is CASSYNKGAEAFF. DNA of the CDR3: TGTGCCAGCAGTTACAATAAGGGGGCGGAAGCTTTCTTT.